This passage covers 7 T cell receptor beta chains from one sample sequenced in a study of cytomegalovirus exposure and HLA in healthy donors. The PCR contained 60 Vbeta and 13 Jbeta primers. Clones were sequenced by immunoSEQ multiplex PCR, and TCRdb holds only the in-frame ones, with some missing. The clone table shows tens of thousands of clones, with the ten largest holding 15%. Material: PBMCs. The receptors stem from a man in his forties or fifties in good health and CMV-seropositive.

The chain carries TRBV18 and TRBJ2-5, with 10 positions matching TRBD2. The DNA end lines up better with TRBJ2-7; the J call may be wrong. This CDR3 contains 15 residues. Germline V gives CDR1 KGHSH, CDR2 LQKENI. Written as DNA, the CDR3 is TGTGCCAGCTCACCTCTAGCGGGAGTTTTCTACGAGCAGTACTTC. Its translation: CASSPLAGVFYEQYF.

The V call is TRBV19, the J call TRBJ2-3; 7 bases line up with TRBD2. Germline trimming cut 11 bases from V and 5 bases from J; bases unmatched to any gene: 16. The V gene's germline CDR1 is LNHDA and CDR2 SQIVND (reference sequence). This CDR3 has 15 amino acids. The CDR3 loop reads CAASNGAGVVDTQYF. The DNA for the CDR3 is TGTGCCGCCAGTAACGGCGCGGGAGTGGTAGATACGCAGTATTTT.

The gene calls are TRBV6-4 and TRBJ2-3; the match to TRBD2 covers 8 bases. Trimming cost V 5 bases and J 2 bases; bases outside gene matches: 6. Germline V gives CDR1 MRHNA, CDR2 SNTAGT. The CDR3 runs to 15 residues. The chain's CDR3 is CASSRAGGLTDTQYF. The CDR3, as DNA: TGTGCCAGCAGTAGGGCGGGAGGACTCACAGATACGCAGTATTTT.

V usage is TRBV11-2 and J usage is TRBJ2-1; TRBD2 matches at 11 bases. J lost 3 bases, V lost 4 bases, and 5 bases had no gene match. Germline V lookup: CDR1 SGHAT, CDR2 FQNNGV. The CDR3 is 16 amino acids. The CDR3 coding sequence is TGTGCCAGCAGCTCAACCGGGACTAGCGGCTACAATGAGCAGTTCTTC. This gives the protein CASSSTGTSGYNEQFF.

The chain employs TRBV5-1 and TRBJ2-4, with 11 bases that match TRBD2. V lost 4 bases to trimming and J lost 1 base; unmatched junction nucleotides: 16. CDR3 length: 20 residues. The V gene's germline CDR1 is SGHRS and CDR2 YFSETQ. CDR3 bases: TGCGCCAGCAGCCCCTCTCCACTAGCGGGAGCGACCAAGGCCAAAAACATTCAGTACTTC. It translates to CASSPSPLAGATKAKNIQYF.

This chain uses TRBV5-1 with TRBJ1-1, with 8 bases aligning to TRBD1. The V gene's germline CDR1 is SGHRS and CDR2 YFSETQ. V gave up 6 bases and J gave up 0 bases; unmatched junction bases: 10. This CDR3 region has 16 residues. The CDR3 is CASKLTGGSMNTEAFF. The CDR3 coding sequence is TGCGCCAGCAAACTAACAGGGGGTAGCATGAACACTGAAGCTTTCTTT.

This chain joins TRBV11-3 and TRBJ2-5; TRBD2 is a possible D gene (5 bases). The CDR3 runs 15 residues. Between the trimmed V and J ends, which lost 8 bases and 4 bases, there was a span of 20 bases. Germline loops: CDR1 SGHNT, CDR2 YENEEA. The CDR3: CASGPFGGSGETQYF. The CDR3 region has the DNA TGTGCCAGCGGGCCCTTCGGCGGGTCGGGAGAGACCCAGTACTTC.